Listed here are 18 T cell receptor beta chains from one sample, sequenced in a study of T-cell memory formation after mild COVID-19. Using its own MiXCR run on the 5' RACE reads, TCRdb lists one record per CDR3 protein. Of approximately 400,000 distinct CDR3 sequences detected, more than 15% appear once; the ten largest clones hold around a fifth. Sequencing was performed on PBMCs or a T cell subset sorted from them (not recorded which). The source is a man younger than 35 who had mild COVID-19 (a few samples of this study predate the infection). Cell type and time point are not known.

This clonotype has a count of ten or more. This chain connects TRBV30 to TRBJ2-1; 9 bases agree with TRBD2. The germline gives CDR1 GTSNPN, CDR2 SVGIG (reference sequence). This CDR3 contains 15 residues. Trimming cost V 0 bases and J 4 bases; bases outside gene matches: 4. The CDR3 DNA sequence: TGTGCCTGGAGTGTAATAGCGGGGGCTTACAATGAGCAGTTCTTC. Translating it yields CAWSVIAGAYNEQFF.

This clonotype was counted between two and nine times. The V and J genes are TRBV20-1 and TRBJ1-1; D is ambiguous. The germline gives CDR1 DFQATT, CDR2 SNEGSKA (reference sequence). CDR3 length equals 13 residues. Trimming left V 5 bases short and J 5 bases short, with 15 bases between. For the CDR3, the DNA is TGCAGTGCTCCTAGGGCTACAAAGACTGAAGCTTTCTTT. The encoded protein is CSAPRATKTEAFF.

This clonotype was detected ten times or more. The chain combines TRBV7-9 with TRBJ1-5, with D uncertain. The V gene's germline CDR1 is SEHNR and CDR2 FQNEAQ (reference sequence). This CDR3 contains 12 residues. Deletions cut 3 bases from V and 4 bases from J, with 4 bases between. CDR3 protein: CASSLGNQPQHF. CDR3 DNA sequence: TGTGCCAGCAGCTTGGGGAATCAGCCCCAGCATTTT.

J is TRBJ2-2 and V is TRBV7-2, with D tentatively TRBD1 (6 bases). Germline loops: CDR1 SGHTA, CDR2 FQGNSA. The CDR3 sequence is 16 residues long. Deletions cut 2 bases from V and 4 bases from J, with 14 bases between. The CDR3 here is CASSLQGPAGTGELFF. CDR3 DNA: TGTGCCAGCAGCTTACAGGGGCCTGCGGGCACCGGGGAGCTGTTTTTT.

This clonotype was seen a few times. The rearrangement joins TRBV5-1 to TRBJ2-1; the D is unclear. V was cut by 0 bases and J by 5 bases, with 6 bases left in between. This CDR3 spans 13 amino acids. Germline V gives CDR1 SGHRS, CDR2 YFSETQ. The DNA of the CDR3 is TGCGCCAGCAGCTTGGAAGGACACAATGAGCAGTTCTTC. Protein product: CASSLEGHNEQFF.

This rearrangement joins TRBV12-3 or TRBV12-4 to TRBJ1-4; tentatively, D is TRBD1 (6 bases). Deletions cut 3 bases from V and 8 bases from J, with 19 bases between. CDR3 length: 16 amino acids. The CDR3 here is CASSFPNRDDKEKLFF. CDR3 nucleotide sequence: TGTGCCAGCAGTTTCCCCAACAGGGACGATAAGGAAAAACTGTTTTTT.

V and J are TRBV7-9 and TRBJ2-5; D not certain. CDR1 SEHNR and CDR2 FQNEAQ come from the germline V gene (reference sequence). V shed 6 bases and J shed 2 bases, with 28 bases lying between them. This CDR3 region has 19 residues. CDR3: CASRSPDPQTPTRQETQYF. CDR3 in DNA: TGTGCCAGCAGGTCACCGGACCCACAGACACCGACGCGACAAGAGACCCAGTACTTC.

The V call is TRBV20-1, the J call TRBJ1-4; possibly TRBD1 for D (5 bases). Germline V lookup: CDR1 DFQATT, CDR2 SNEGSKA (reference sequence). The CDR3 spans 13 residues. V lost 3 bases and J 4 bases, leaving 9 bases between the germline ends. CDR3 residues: CSARGGNNEKLFF. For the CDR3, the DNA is TGCAGTGCTAGGGGGGGTAATAATGAAAAACTGTTTTTT.

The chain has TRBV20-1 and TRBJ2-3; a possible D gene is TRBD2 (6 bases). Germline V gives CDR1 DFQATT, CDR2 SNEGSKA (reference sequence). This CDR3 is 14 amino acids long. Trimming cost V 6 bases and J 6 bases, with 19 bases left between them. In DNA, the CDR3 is TGCAGTGCCCTCACTAGCCCCGGCGGCGATACGCAGTATTTT. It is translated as CSALTSPGGDTQYF.

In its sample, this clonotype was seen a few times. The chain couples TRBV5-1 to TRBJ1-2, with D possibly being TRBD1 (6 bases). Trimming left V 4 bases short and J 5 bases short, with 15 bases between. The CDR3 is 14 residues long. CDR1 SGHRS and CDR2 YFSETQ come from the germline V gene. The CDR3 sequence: CASSIAQGKYGYTF. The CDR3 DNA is TGCGCCAGCAGCATAGCCCAGGGGAAATATGGCTACACCTTC.

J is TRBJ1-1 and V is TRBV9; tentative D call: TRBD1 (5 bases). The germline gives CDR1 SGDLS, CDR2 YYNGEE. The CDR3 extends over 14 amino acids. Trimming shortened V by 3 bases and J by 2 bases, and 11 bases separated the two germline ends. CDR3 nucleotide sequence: TGTGCCAGCAGCGCTCACCGGGACAACACTGAAGCTTTCTTT. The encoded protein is CASSAHRDNTEAFF.

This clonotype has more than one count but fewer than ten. The CDR3 bases are TGTGCCAGCAGCACGCGCCGGGACAGGGGGCAAACAGATACGCAGTATTTT. This encodes CASSTRRDRGQTDTQYF. V usage is TRBV7-9 and J usage is TRBJ2-3, with 12 bases lining up with TRBD1. Germline values: CDR1 SEHNR, CDR2 FQNEAQ (reference sequence). Trimming cost V 5 bases and J 3 bases; bases outside gene matches: 9. CDR3 size: 17 residues.

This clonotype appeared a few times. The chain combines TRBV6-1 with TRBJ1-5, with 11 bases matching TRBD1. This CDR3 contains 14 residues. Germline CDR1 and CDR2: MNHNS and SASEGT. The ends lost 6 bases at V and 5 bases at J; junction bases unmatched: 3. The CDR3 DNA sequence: TGTGCCAGCAGACGGGACAGGGGGGATCAGCCCCAGCATTTT. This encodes CASRRDRGDQPQHF.

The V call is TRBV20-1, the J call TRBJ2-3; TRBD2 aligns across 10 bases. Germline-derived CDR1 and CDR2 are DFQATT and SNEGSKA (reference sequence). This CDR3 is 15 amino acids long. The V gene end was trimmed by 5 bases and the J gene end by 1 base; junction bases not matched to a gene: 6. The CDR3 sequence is CSAWTSGLGTDTQYF. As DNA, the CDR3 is TGCAGTGCTTGGACTAGCGGTCTTGGCACAGATACGCAGTATTTT.

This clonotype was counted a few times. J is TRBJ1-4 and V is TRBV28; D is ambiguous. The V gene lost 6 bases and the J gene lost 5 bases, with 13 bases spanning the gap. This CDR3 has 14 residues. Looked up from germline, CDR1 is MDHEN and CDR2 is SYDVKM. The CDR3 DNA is TGTGCCAGCAGAACCCCCCGGGAGAATGAAAAACTGTTTTTT. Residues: CASRTPRENEKLFF. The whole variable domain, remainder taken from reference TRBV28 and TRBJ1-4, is DVKVTQSSRYLVKRTGEKVFLECVQDMDHENMFWYRQDPGLGLRLIYFSYDVKMKEKGDIPEGYSVSREKKERFSLILESASTNQTSMYLCASRTPRENEKLFFGSGTQLSVL.

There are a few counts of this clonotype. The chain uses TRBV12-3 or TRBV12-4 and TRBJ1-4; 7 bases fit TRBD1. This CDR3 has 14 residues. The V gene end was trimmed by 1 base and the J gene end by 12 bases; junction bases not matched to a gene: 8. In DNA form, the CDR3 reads TGTGCCAGCAGTTTAGAGGTGGGAACAGGGGAACTGTTTTTT. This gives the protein CASSLEVGTGELFF.

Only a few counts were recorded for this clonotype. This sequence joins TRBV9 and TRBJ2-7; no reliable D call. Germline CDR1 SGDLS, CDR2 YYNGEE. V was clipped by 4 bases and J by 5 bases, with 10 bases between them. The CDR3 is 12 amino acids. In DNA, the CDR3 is TGTGCCAGCAGCCCCTGTCTTGACGAGCAGTACGTC. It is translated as CASSPCLDEQYV.

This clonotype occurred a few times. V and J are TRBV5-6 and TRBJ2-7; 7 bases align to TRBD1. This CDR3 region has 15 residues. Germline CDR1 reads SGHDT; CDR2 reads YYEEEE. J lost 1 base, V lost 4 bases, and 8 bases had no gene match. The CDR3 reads CASSIRQGRSYEQYF. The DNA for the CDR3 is TGTGCCAGCAGCATCCGACAGGGTAGGTCCTACGAGCAGTACTTC.